The source of this TCR beta chain is a study of T cell responses to AZD1222 COVID-19 vaccine. Regarding the study as a whole: Donors in the cohort were predominantly white British and more often female, and clonal diversity was possibly underestimated. Nearly half of the spike-specific TCRs reportedly recognize variant regions that carry no mutations. There were vaccine-associated CD4 TCRs across spike, dominant at 160-218 and 743-854.

As for this clone: Its antigen is undetermined.

This CDR3 contains 14 residues. Deletions cut 1 base from V and 1 base from J, with 8 bases between. CDR1 and CDR2 from the germline V gene are SGHRS and YFSETQ. Sequencing was performed with immunoSEQ multiplex PCR; in TCRdb, only in-frame clones are kept and a portion is missing. This sample has about 140,000 clones, with roughly 91% found just once. Specimen: peripheral blood, collected on day 0 of AZD1222 vaccination. The TCR was taken from an adult in good health. This chain joins TRBV5-1 and TRBJ2-5; D uncertain. The CDR3: CASSLMRPQETQYF. Here the CDR3 DNA reads TGCGCCAGCAGCTTGATGAGGCCCCAAGAGACCCAGTACTTC.